A selection of T cell receptor beta chains follows, all from one sample in a study of radiation and T cells in renal cell carcinoma. This table comes from immunoSEQ multiplex PCR, and its TCRdb copy is limited to in-frame clones, with some not included. The sample lists about 150,000 clones, 87% seen once, with around 13% in the top ten. Sequences were derived from blood, sampled from a patient whose treatment included radiotherapy and nephrectomy. The receptors shown here come from a woman between 50 and 59 years old with renal cell carcinoma. Each CDR3 is given with its conserved first and last residue. Each record gives: clone size, D gene, J gene, V gene, CDR3 DNA, CDR3 protein. D genes are given only for firm matches. The size field is filled for only some rows; it gives once, few, many or a size class.

- TRBD2 TRBJ2-1 TRBV7-2 TGTGCCAGCAGCCCAGGACTAGCGGGGGGGACCAATGAGCAGTTCTTC CASSPGLAGGTNEQFF
- TRBD1 TRBJ1-6 TRBV2 TGTGCCAGCAGTGCCAGACAGGGGAGGAATTCACCCCTCCACTTT CASSARQGRNSPLHF
- - TRBJ2-7 TRBV7-8 TGTGCCAGCAGCTTAGCGCTATACGAGCAGTACTTC CASSLALYEQYF
- - TRBJ1-1 TRBV7-2 TGTGCCAGCAGCCTACGTCCAGTCCCGAACACTGAAGCTTTCTTT CASSLRPVPNTEAFF
few - TRBJ2-7 TRBV14 TGTGCCAGCAGCCGTGACACTACCTACGAGCAGTACTTC CASSRDTTYEQYF
- - TRBJ2-6 TRBV4-1 TGCGCCAGCAGCCAGGGCCAGGGGTCTGGGGCCAACGTCCTGACTTTC CASSQGQGSGANVLTF
- - TRBJ1-2 TRBV5-1 TGCGCCAGCAGCAAAGACGGGAGGAACTATGGCTACACCTTC CASSKDGRNYGYTF
- - TRBJ2-3 TRBV7-8 TGTGCCAGCAGCTTATACTGGGGGGAAAGCACAGATACGCAGTATTTT CASSLYWGESTDTQYF
- - TRBJ2-4 TRBV18 TGTGCCAGCTCACGCTGGGTGCTAAAGGAGGCCAGTAGTGGAACCCTAGCCAAAAACATTCAGTACTTC CASSRWVLKEASSGTLAKNIQYF
- TRBD1 TRBJ1-1 TRBV6-5 TGTGCCAGCAGTTCCACCCGGGACAGGTATAGGGAAGAAGCTTTCTTT CASSSTRDRYREEAFF
- TRBD1 TRBJ1-5 TRBV6-5 TGTGCCAGCAGTTACGGCGGGACAGGGGACAGTCAGCCCCAGCATTTT CASSYGGTGDSQPQHF
few TRBD1 TRBJ2-5 TRBV6-1 TGTGCCAGCAGTATGACAGGGCAAGAGACCCAGTACTTC CASSMTGQETQYF
once TRBD2 TRBJ2-5 TRBV7-2 TGTGCCAGCAGCTTAGGGACTAGTGTCGAGACCCAGTACTTC CASSLGTSVETQYF
- - TRBJ1-6 TRBV2 TGTGCCAGCAGCTTGGGGGGGAGTCCTTATAATTCACCCCTCCACTTT CASSLGGSPYNSPLHF
- - TRBJ2-3 TRBV19 TGTGCCAGTAGGGCGCAACCAACAGCAGATACGCAGTATTTT CASRAQPTADTQYF
- TRBD1 TRBJ1-2 TRBV5-6 TGTGCCAGCAGCATGGACAGGGTCTATGGCTACACCTTC CASSMDRVYGYTF
- TRBD2 TRBJ2-1 TRBV11-3 TGTGCCAGCAGCTTACGTAGCGGGGGGTACAATGAGCAGTTCTTC CASSLRSGGYNEQFF
- - TRBJ1-1 TRBV7-9 TGTGCCAGCAGCTTAGCGGGGAACACTGAAGCTTTCTTT CASSLAGNTEAFF
- - TRBJ2-7 TRBV6-1 TGTGCCAGTAAACTAACTAGGGACTCGTCCTACGAGCAGTACTTC CASKLTRDSSYEQYF
once - TRBJ1-4 TRBV4-2 TGTGCCAGCAGCCAAGCTTCGGGGGCAGGTAATGAAAAACTGTTTTTT CASSQASGAGNEKLFF
- TRBD2 TRBJ2-7 TRBV7-2 TGTGCCAGCAGCTCCCGTACTCCGGGACTAGCTAACGAGCAGTACTTC CASSSRTPGLANEQYF
- - TRBJ1-2 TRBV5-4 TGTGCCAGCAGCTTGGAAGGGATTAACGGCTACACCTTC CASSLEGINGYTF
few - TRBJ2-1 TRBV28 TGTGCCAGCAGCAAGGGGGGCAATGAGCAGTTCTTC CASSKGGNEQFF
- - TRBJ1-6 TRBV6-1 TGTGCCAGCAGTGAAGAGCCCGGGTCACCCCTCCACTTT CASSEEPGSPLHF
few - TRBJ1-1 TRBV4-3 TGCGCCAGCAGCCAAGCCGCCCGAGCTGAAGCTTTCTTT CASSQAARAEAFF
- - TRBJ1-4 TRBV4-1 TGCGCCAGCAGCCAAGAGAAAGGGTCCGCCAATGAAAAACTGTTTTTT CASSQEKGSANEKLFF
- TRBD1 TRBJ2-7 TRBV10-1 TGCGCCAGCAGTGGAGACAGGGGCAGCTCCTACGAGCAGTACTTC CASSGDRGSSYEQYF
- - TRBJ1-3 TRBV7-2 TGTGCCAGCAGCATCGACAGCAGATCTGGAAACACCATATATTTT CASSIDSRSGNTIYF
many - TRBJ2-2 TRBV7-2 TGTGCCAGCAGCTTAGCCCCCGGGACGGCTAACACCGGGGAGCTGTTTTTT CASSLAPGTANTGELFF
- - TRBJ1-2 TRBV7-2 TGTGCCAGCAGCTTAGCGAACAGCGAGATTTATGGCTACACCTTC CASSLANSEIYGYTF
- TRBD2 TRBJ2-2 TRBV5-8 TGTGCCAGCAGCTTGTCCAGCGGGGGGGCCGGGGAGCTGTTTTTT CASSLSSGGAGELFF
- TRBD1 TRBJ1-5 TRBV6-6 TGTGCCAGCAGGAAAGGGACAGGCCTCCAGCCCCAGCATTTT CASRKGTGLQPQHF
- - TRBJ1-2 TRBV2 TGTGCCAGCAGTGTGTACGGAATTGGTGGCTACACCTTC CASSVYGIGGYTF
- TRBD2 TRBJ2-1 TRBV5-1 TGCGCCAGCAGCTTGGTGCGGGGGTACAATGAGCAGTTCTTC CASSLVRGYNEQFF
- TRBD2 TRBJ2-7 TRBV9 TGTGCCAGCAGCGCCCGATTGACTAGCGGGGGAATCTACGAGCAGTACTTC CASSARLTSGGIYEQYF
- - TRBJ1-2 TRBV27 TGTGCCAGCAGTTTTGTGGTCCTTTATGGCTACACCTTC CASSFVVLYGYTF
- TRBD1 TRBJ1-5 TRBV4-1 TGCGCCAGCAGCCAAGACGACAGGGTGAGAGGCAATCAGCCCCAGCATTTT CASSQDDRVRGNQPQHF
- - TRBJ1-4 TRBV5-1 TGCGCCAGCAGCTTGTGGGAACAGGGAAAACTGTTTTTT CASSLWEQGKLFF
- TRBD2 TRBJ2-3 TRBV12-5 TGTGCTAGTGGTTTGGATCATTCGGGGGGGCCGACAGATACGCAGTATTTT CASGLDHSGGPTDTQYF
- - TRBJ1-1 TRBV27 TGTGCCAGCAGTCCCCGGACACGTTTAACTGAAGCTTTCTTT CASSPRTRLTEAFF
- - TRBJ1-2 TRBV5-4 TGTGCCAGCAGCTCCCTCATCGGGGGAATCGGTGGCTACACCTTC CASSSLIGGIGGYTF
- - TRBJ1-1 TRBV7-8 TGTGCCAGCAGCTTAGTGGGTGGTCTCCTCACGGGCAACACTGAAGCTTTCTTT CASSLVGGLLTGNTEAFF
many - TRBJ2-7 TRBV4-1 TGCGCCAGCAGCCACCCGGGCCTTAGGACCGACGAGCAGTACTTC CASSHPGLRTDEQYF